This is a list of T cell receptor beta chains from one sample in a study of cytomegalovirus exposure and HLA in healthy donors. Profiling relied on immunoSEQ multiplex PCR, and the TCRdb table lists in-frame clones only, not all of them. Of about 50,000 clones listed, 70% to 85% are singletons. Sequenced sample: PBMCs. Every receptor here comes from a man aged 25 to 40 in good health and CMV-seronegative. The CDR3 runs from the conserved cysteine through the conserved F or W. A D gene is named only where the DNA matches it firmly. Size is stated for part of the rows, as once, few or many counts, or as a class when the clone is expanded.

j_call d_call v_call clone_size cdr3_nt cdr3_aa
TRBJ2-7 NA TRBV6-1 once TGTGCCAGCAGATATACAGGGTTCGAGCAGTACTTC CASRYTGFEQYF
TRBJ1-1 NA TRBV7-9 NA TGTGCCAGCAGCCAGGGGTCGAGGTCGACTGAAGCTTTCTTT CASSQGSRSTEAFF
TRBJ2-3 NA TRBV28 NA TGTGCCAGCAGAATGAGGGCAGGCGGCACAGATACGCAGTATTTT CASRMRAGGTDTQYF
TRBJ1-1 NA TRBV6-6 NA TGTGCCAGCTTCCGCTCTTGGAAAGGGGAGGACACTGAAGCTTTCTTT CASFRSWKGEDTEAFF
TRBJ1-5 NA TRBV2 NA TGTGCCAGCAGCGGACAGCAAAGCAATCAGCCCCAGCATTTT CASSGQQSNQPQHF
TRBJ1-1 TRBD1 TRBV19 NA TGTGCCAGTAGTAATCAAGGGGGCCCTGAAGCTTTCTTT CASSNQGGPEAFF
TRBJ2-7 TRBD1 TRBV4-3 NA TGCGCCAGCAGCCAAAACCCGGGACAGGTGGCCGAGCAGTACTTC CASSQNPGQVAEQYF
TRBJ2-5 TRBD1 TRBV9 NA TGTGCCAGCGGACCCTCACTAGGGGGCCCTGAGACCCAGTACTTC CASGPSLGGPETQYF
TRBJ1-1 NA TRBV29-1 NA TGCAGCGCCGGGAGGGGCAACACTGAAGCTTTCTTT CSAGRGNTEAFF
TRBJ2-2 TRBD2 TRBV10-3 NA TGTGCCATCACAGCGGGAGAAGGGGCCGGGGAGCTGTTTTTT CAITAGEGAGELFF
TRBJ1-5 NA TRBV28 NA TGTGCCAGCAGTTTAGAGGCAGGAGGTGGTCAGCCCCAGCATTTT CASSLEAGGGQPQHF